Given below is one T cell receptor beta chain in context. Its antigen is not identified. The data were produced by immunoSEQ multiplex PCR, yet TCRdb's version contains in-frame clones alone and is incomplete. The repertoire includes under 150,000 clones, under 95% of them detected once, and around 5.2% sits in the top ten. The data belong to a study of T cell responses to AZD1222 COVID-19 vaccine. Study outcomes and limitations: Spike was spanned by vaccine-associated CD4 TCRs, with dominance at 160-218 and 743-854. Just a handful of AZD1222 recipients were seropositive at baseline. Spike-specific TCRs gained breadth and depth after people received two AZD1222 doses.

Per germline, CDR1 MDHEN and CDR2 SYDVKM. V dropped 10 bases and J dropped 6 bases, with 13 bases sitting between them. This CDR3 comprises 12 residues. The origin of this receptor is an adult in good health. The source was peripheral blood, collected on day 0 of AZD1222 vaccination. V usage is TRBV28 and J usage is TRBJ2-1; no definite D call. This chain's CDR3 is CATQERVNEQFF. The CDR3 region has the DNA TGTGCCACCCAGGAACGTGTCAATGAGCAGTTCTTC. Looking up the rest from reference TRBV28 and TRBJ2-1 gives the full variable domain: DVKVTQSSRYLVKRTGEKVFLECVQDMDHENMFWYRQDPGLGLRLIYFSYDVKMKEKGDIPEGYSVSREKKERFSLILESASTNQTSMYLCATQERVNEQFFGPGTRLTVL.